These 13 T cell receptor beta chains originate from one sample sequenced in a study of T cell responses to AZD1222 COVID-19 vaccine. Method: immunoSEQ multiplex PCR; TCRdb's copy keeps in-frame clones and lacks some. The table includes approximately 150,000 clones, 85% to 90% detected once. The material was peripheral blood, obtained 28 days after the second dose of the MenACWY control vaccine. All receptors derive from an adult who received the MenACWY meningococcal vaccine as a control.

The V and J genes are TRBV9 and TRBJ1-2; D unclear. Germline V gene data show CDR1 as SGDLS and CDR2 as YYNGEE. The CDR3 has 16 amino acids. The ends were cut back, 0 bases at V and 4 bases at J, with 16 bases in the middle. The CDR3 here is CASSVELGEVRYGYTF. For the CDR3, the DNA is TGTGCCAGCAGCGTAGAATTGGGCGAAGTGCGCTATGGCTACACCTTC.

The chain recombines TRBV15 with TRBJ1-3; D perhaps matches TRBD1 (6 bases). Trimming stripped 0 bases from V and 3 bases from J, with 18 bases between. The CDR3 has 18 amino acids. Germline V CDR1 and CDR2: LNHNV, YYDKDF (reference sequence). CDR3 region: CATSRETLRGAYGNTIYF. CDR3 nucleotide sequence: TGTGCCACCAGCAGAGAAACCTTGCGGGGGGCCTATGGAAACACCATATATTTT.

This clone has a single count. V gene TRBV24-1 combines with J gene TRBJ1-5; D is unclear. CDR3 length: 14 amino acids. Per germline, CDR1 KGHDR and CDR2 SFDVKD. The V and J ends lost 1 base and 1 base respectively, with 4 bases between them. DNA of the CDR3: TGTGCCACCAGTGATTTCTACAGCAATCAGCCCCAGCATTTT. Amino acid sequence: CATSDFYSNQPQHF.

V gene TRBV18 combines with J gene TRBJ2-1; TRBD2 aligns across 11 bases. This CDR3 is 18 amino acids long. Per germline, CDR1 KGHSH and CDR2 LQKENI. J was trimmed by 0 bases and V by 2 bases; bases with no gene match: 6. The CDR3 coding sequence is TGTGCCAGCTCACCATCGCTAGCGGGAGGTTTCTCCTACAATGAGCAGTTCTTC. This sequence encodes CASSPSLAGGFSYNEQFF. Using reference TRBV18 and TRBJ2-1 for the parts outside the CDR3, the full variable domain is NAGVMQNPRHLVRRRGQEARLRCSPMKGHSHVYWYRQLPEEGLKFMVYLQKENIIDESGMPKERFSAEFPKEGPSILRIQQVVRGDSAAYFCASSPSLAGGFSYNEQFFGPGTRLTVL.

The chain carries TRBV28 and TRBJ1-2; D is ambiguous. Germline CDR1 and CDR2: MDHEN and SYDVKM. Trimming removed 4 bases at V and 8 bases at J, with 8 bases between. The CDR3 runs to 11 residues. The DNA of the CDR3 is TGTGCCAGCAGTTACCCCGAGGGCTACACCTTC. It yields the protein CASSYPEGYTF.

This clone was counted a single time. The rearrangement uses TRBV30 and TRBJ1-6; D gene ambiguous. V lost 0 bases, J lost 5 bases, and 8 bases lay in between. Germline V gives CDR1 GTSNPN, CDR2 SVGIG (reference sequence). The CDR3 totals 14 residues. The CDR3 region is CAWSVGTNNSPLHF. The DNA for the CDR3 is TGTGCCTGGAGTGTCGGCACCAATAATTCACCCCTCCACTTT.

Note on this clone: At the DNA level, this CDR3 is encoded by other sequences in the same sample as well. The rearrangement joins TRBV6-5 to TRBJ2-5; perhaps TRBD2 as D (5 bases). This CDR3 region has 12 residues. CDR1 MNHEY and CDR2 SVGAGI come from the germline V gene. V was trimmed by 2 bases and J by 4 bases, leaving 5 bases between them. Here the CDR3 reads CASSYRGETQYF. For the CDR3, the DNA is TGTGCCAGCAGTTACCGGGGAGAGACCCAGTACTTC.

The V and J genes are TRBV7-9 and TRBJ1-1; D ambiguous. CDR1 and CDR2 (germline): SEHNR, FQNEAQ (reference sequence). The V end was cut by 3 bases, the J end by 11 bases, with 19 bases between. This CDR3 region has 14 residues. CDR3 loop: CASSFATLPPSAFF. The CDR3 bases are TGTGCCAGCAGCTTTGCCACCCTCCCCCCATCGGCTTTCTTT. Full variable domain (outside the CDR3, taken from reference TRBV7-9 and TRBJ1-1): DTGVSQNPRHKITKRGQNVTFRCDPISEHNRLYWYRQTLGQGPEFLTYFQNEAQLEKSRLLSDRFSAERPKGSFSTLEIQRTEQGDSAMYLCASSFATLPPSAFFGQGTRLTVV.

The chain joins TRBV28 to TRBJ1-2; 8 nucleotides line up with TRBD1. Germline V CDR1 and CDR2: MDHEN, SYDVKM. The V segment lost 6 bases and the J segment 4 bases; nucleotides outside the gene matches: 10. The CDR3 sequence is 15 residues long. The CDR3 DNA sequence: TGTGCCAGCAGCCCATCTACCGGGACAGGCTATGGCTACACCTTC. This encodes CASSPSTGTGYGYTF.

The J gene is TRBJ1-1, the V gene TRBV6-2 or TRBV6-3; D unclear. Germline V lookup: CDR1 MNHEY, CDR2 SVGEGT. The CDR3 sequence is 16 residues long. Deletions cut 0 bases from V and 3 bases from J, with 14 bases between. The CDR3 sequence: CASSYSTGYGDTEAFF. Here the CDR3 DNA reads TGTGCCAGCAGTTACTCGACGGGGTACGGGGACACTGAAGCTTTCTTT.

This chain joins TRBV4-3 and TRBJ2-2; D is tentatively TRBD1 or TRBD2 (5 bases each). Trimming removed 0 bases at V and 7 bases at J, with 12 bases between. This CDR3 is built from 15 residues. Germline loops: CDR1 LGHNA, CDR2 YSLEER. This chain's CDR3 is CASSQESRAGGELFF. DNA of the CDR3: TGCGCCAGCAGCCAAGAAAGCAGGGCGGGCGGGGAGCTGTTTTTT.

The chain links TRBV29-1 to TRBJ2-1; TRBD2 aligns across 13 bases. Trimming at V came to 7 bases and at J to 4 bases, leaving 4 bases not matched to a gene. Germline V gene lookup returns CDR1 SQVTM and CDR2 ANQGSEA. This CDR3 spans 14 amino acids. The CDR3: CSASLAGGYNEQFF. DNA of the CDR3: TGCAGCGCCTCACTAGCGGGAGGGTACAATGAGCAGTTCTTC.

The J gene is TRBJ1-1, the V gene TRBV30; D possibly corresponds to TRBD1 (5 bases). Germline lookup yields CDR1 GTSNPN and CDR2 SVGIG (reference sequence). The ends were cut back, 2 bases at V and 0 bases at J, with 10 bases in the middle. The CDR3 has 14 residues. In DNA, the CDR3 is TGTGCCTGGAGTTCCGGGGCCCTGAACACTGAAGCTTTCTTT. Residues: CAWSSGALNTEAFF.